This T cell receptor (beta chain) was sequenced in a study of blood T cells in healthy people across ages. Primers used in a second PCR of about 6 to 11 cycles were a sample-barcoded 5' primer and a J-beta primer mix. TCRdb ran MiXCR on the 5' RACE reads and lists one entry per CDR3 protein. The sample yields about 1.5 million distinct CDR3 sequences, 42% seen once. A minimum of 6.5 million PBMCs was isolated per sample. J was trimmed by 6 bases and V by 5 bases; bases with no gene match: 11. The CDR3 loop spans 16 amino acids. Per the germline V gene, CDR1 is SGHTA and CDR2 is FQGNSA. The origin of this receptor is a woman between 18 and 29 years old in good health. V usage is TRBV7-2 and J usage is TRBJ2-7; TRBD2 matches 12 bases. The sequenced sample consisted of blood. In DNA, the CDR3 is TGTGCCAGCAGCACCCCAGGACTAGCGGGGCAGGGCGAGCAGTACTTC. It encodes CASSTPGLAGQGEQYF.